Sequencing of this TCR beta chain was carried out in a study of T cell repertoires in cytomegalovirus infection. This clonotype was picked up many times. Using its own MiXCR run on the reads, TCRdb lists one record per CDR3 protein. The repertoire has 310,000 or so distinct CDR3 sequences, around 9.1% of them found once; the top ten carry less than 3%. The CDR3 consists of 15 residues. The germline V and J ends were trimmed by 3 bases and 6 bases, with 17 bases remaining between them. The gene calls are TRBV12-3 or TRBV12-4 and TRBJ1-2; no clear D gene. The source is a human donor in good health (CMV status not recorded). Some clones in this sample may be carry-over from other donors' samples. The sequencing sample was made of PBMCs. As DNA, the CDR3 is TGTGCCAGCAGTTTGAGGGATATAACTCGGCATGGCTACACCTTC. It specifies CASSLRDITRHGYTF.